The 20 T cell receptor beta chains in this list originate from one sample, sequenced in a study of T cell changes during pregnancy in multiple sclerosis. Some clones are missing from TCRdb's copy, which holds only in-frame ones; the method was immunoSEQ multiplex PCR. This table has more than 9,500 clones, roughly 82% appearing once. The sample here was CD8+ T cells from peripheral blood mononuclear cells, taken after pregnancy. The receptors derive from a female donor in good health, enrolled as a control in a pregnancy study.

The chain carries TRBV5-5 and TRBJ1-4; 10 bases fit TRBD1. The CDR3 sequence is 18 residues long. J gave up 7 bases and V 0 bases, and 12 bases lay outside the gene matches. Germline V gene data show CDR1 as SGHKS and CDR2 as YYEKEE (reference sequence). As DNA, the CDR3 is TGTGCCAGCAGCTTGGTCCAACGGACAGGGGGGAGCGGTGAAAAACTGTTTTTT. Translation: CASSLVQRTGGSGEKLFF.

This clone occurred a few times. The chain combines TRBV19 with TRBJ2-2; TRBD1 matches 7 bases. Germline loops: CDR1 LNHDA, CDR2 SQIVND (reference sequence). After removal of 7 bases from V and 3 bases from J, the junction contained 5 bases not matched to a gene. The CDR3 contains 14 residues. CDR3 loop: CASNQDRYTGELFF. CDR3 bases: TGTGCCAGTAACCAGGACAGGTACACCGGGGAGCTGTTTTTT.

The chain employs TRBV19 and TRBJ1-2; tentatively, D is TRBD1 (5 bases). Deletions cut 5 bases from V and 3 bases from J, with 7 bases between. Looked up from germline, CDR1 is LNHDA and CDR2 is SQIVND (reference sequence). This CDR3 comprises 12 residues. Here the CDR3 reads CASSPGDYGYTF. DNA of the CDR3: TGTGCCAGTAGTCCGGGGGACTATGGCTACACCTTC.

The rearrangement uses TRBV11-1 and TRBJ2-3; D may be TRBD1 (8 bases). The V end was cut by 5 bases, the J end by 0 bases, with 15 bases between. The germline CDR1 and CDR2 sequences are SGHAT and FQDESV (reference sequence). The CDR3 extends over 16 amino acids. CDR3 DNA sequence: TGTGCCAGCAGCGTCGGACAGGGAGGGAGCACAGATACGCAGTATTTT. As protein: CASSVGQGGSTDTQYF.

This clone was observed once. This chain connects TRBV10-1 to TRBJ2-7; a weak D match, TRBD1 (6 bases). Per the germline V gene, CDR1 is WNHNN and CDR2 is SYGVQD (reference sequence). The V and J ends lost 3 bases and 4 bases respectively, with 13 bases between them. This CDR3 region has 14 residues. The CDR3, as DNA: TGCGCCAGCAGTGATGGGACAATTGAGTACGAGCAGTACTTC. It yields the protein CASSDGTIEYEQYF.

The chain recombines TRBV6-5 with TRBJ2-7; 9 bases are shared with TRBD1. J lost 3 bases, V lost 5 bases, and 5 bases had no gene match. Germline values: CDR1 MNHEY, CDR2 SVGAGI. This CDR3 comprises 14 residues. CDR3 protein: CASSAGQGNYEQYF. CDR3 in DNA: TGTGCCAGCAGTGCCGGACAGGGGAACTACGAGCAGTACTTC.

This clone was detected only a few times. V is TRBV11-2 and J is TRBJ2-7, with 7 bases that match TRBD2. The CDR3 runs 17 residues. After removal of 1 base from V and 0 bases from J, the junction contained 9 bases not matched to a gene. Germline lookup yields CDR1 SGHAT and CDR2 FQNNGV. The CDR3 reads CASSLGSGGLSSYEQYF. CDR3 sequence (DNA): TGTGCCAGCAGCTTAGGTAGTGGGGGACTAAGCTCCTACGAGCAGTACTTC. The whole variable domain, filled in from reference TRBV11-2 and TRBJ2-7, reads EAGVAQSPRYKIIEKRQSVAFWCNPISGHATLYWYQQILGQGPKLLIQFQNNGVVDDSQLPKDRFSAERLKGVDSTLKIQPAKLEDSAVYLCASSLGSGGLSSYEQYFGPGTRLTVT.

The CDR3 is CASSKVVQETQYF. The CDR3 nucleotides read TGTGCCAGCAGCAAAGTAGTTCAAGAGACCCAGTACTTC. The rearrangement links TRBV7-9 to TRBJ2-5; D not resolved. Between the trimmed V and J ends, which lost 5 bases and 2 bases, there was a span of 9 bases. The germline gives CDR1 SEHNR, CDR2 FQNEAQ (reference sequence). There are 13 residues in the CDR3.

J is TRBJ2-3 and V is TRBV4-3, with TRBD1 as a possible D gene (6 bases). Trimming removed 0 bases from V and 4 bases from J, with 11 bases in between. Germline loops: CDR1 LGHNA, CDR2 YSLEER. This CDR3 is built from 15 residues. The CDR3 bases are TGCGCCAGCAGCCAAGATCACAGGGTGGCAGATACGCAGTATTTT. Protein product: CASSQDHRVADTQYF.

The chain is built from TRBV28 and TRBJ2-5, with TRBD2 as a possible D gene (6 bases). The germline V gene has CDR1 MDHEN and CDR2 SYDVKM. The CDR3 length is 16 residues. V shed 6 bases and J shed 2 bases, with 19 bases lying between them. CDR3 sequence: CASRGGVKGPQETQYF. CDR3 nucleotides: TGTGCCAGCAGGGGCGGGGTGAAGGGGCCACAAGAGACCCAGTACTTC.

In its sample, this clone was seen a few times. The V and J genes are TRBV7-8 and TRBJ2-7; 11 bases are a match to TRBD1. The germline gives CDR1 SGHVS, CDR2 FQNEAQ. V lost 1 base, J lost 1 base, and 6 bases stayed unmatched. The CDR3 contains 17 residues. This CDR3 reads CASSLGTGGLWSYEQYF. DNA of the CDR3: TGTGCCAGCAGCTTAGGGACAGGGGGCCTCTGGTCCTACGAGCAGTACTTC.

This clone occurred a few times. CDR3 sequence: CAWSVSVNTEAFF. CDR3 DNA sequence: TGTGCCTGGAGTGTATCGGTGAACACTGAAGCTTTCTTT. This chain uses TRBV30 with TRBJ1-1; no clear D. This CDR3 has 13 residues. The V gene's germline CDR1 is GTSNPN and CDR2 SVGIG (reference sequence). V was pared by 0 bases and J by 0 bases, with 5 bases between.

The chain joins TRBV15 to TRBJ2-7; 7 nucleotides agree with TRBD1. V was clipped by 7 bases and J by 3 bases; unmatched bases: 6. This CDR3 is built from 13 residues. Per germline, CDR1 LNHNV and CDR2 YYDKDF (reference sequence). The CDR3 reads CATTQGTDYEQYF. CDR3 nucleotide sequence: TGTGCCACCACACAGGGGACCGACTACGAGCAGTACTTC.

V usage is TRBV7-3 and J usage is TRBJ2-2, with a weak D call TRBD2 (6 bases). Germline CDR1 reads SGHTA; CDR2 reads FQGTGA. The CDR3 is 15 amino acids. V was shortened by 5 bases and J by 2 bases, with 12 bases between the two germline ends. The CDR3 DNA reads TGTGCCAGCAGCCGTGGGACTTCTAACACCGGGGAGCTGTTTTTT. As protein: CASSRGTSNTGELFF.

This clone was seen only once. The chain couples TRBV7-9 to TRBJ1-1; D is possibly TRBD1 (6 bases). Germline values: CDR1 SEHNR, CDR2 FQNEAQ (reference sequence). This CDR3 spans 15 amino acids. V was trimmed by 0 bases and J by 5 bases, leaving 13 bases between them. The CDR3 nucleotides read TGTGCCAGCAGCTTAGCAATTGGACAGAGGACTGAAGCTTTCTTT. It translates to CASSLAIGQRTEAFF.

The V call is TRBV7-9, the J call TRBJ2-2; D is undetermined. The ends were cut back, 3 bases at V and 3 bases at J, with 11 bases in the middle. The CDR3 is 15 residues long. Per the germline V gene, CDR1 is SEHNR and CDR2 is FQNEAQ (reference sequence). The CDR3 here is CASSFGSTDTGELFF. The CDR3 bases are TGTGCCAGCAGCTTTGGTAGCACGGACACCGGGGAGCTGTTTTTT. The full variable domain, rest sourced from reference TRBV7-9 and TRBJ2-2, is DTGVSQNPRHKITKRGQNVTFRCDPISEHNRLYWYRQTLGQGPEFLTYFQNEAQLEKSRLLSDRFSAERPKGSFSTLEIQRTEQGDSAMYLCASSFGSTDTGELFFGEGSRLTVL.

The chain has TRBV12-5 and TRBJ2-1; 9 bases line up with TRBD1. This CDR3 comprises 13 residues. Germline V gene lookup returns CDR1 LGHNT and CDR2 FRNRAP. The V gene end was trimmed by 9 bases and the J gene end by 8 bases; junction bases not matched to a gene: 8. The CDR3 spells CASGDRDEDEQFF. In DNA form, the CDR3 reads TGTGCTAGCGGGGACAGGGATGAGGATGAGCAGTTCTTC.

This rearrangement joins TRBV6-4 to TRBJ2-2; unclear D gene. Germline V CDR1 and CDR2: MRHNA, SNTAGT. There are 14 residues in the CDR3. V was pared by 0 bases and J by 8 bases, with 10 bases between. The CDR3 is CASSDSTAPGELFF. The CDR3 DNA sequence: TGTGCCAGCAGTGACTCAACAGCTCCGGGGGAGCTGTTTTTT.

The chain employs TRBV2 and TRBJ2-2; the D gene is possibly TRBD2 (6 bases). Germline loops: CDR1 SNHLY, CDR2 FYNNEI. The CDR3 is 16 amino acids. Trimming removed 3 bases at V and 1 base at J, with 12 bases between. CDR3 nucleotide sequence: TGTGCCAGCAGTGAGGGCAGCGGGCTGAACACCGGGGAGCTGTTTTTT. This translates into CASSEGSGLNTGELFF.

The chain has TRBV6-1 and TRBJ2-7, with 7 bases that match TRBD2. CDR3 length: 15 amino acids. Germline V gene lookup returns CDR1 MNHNS and CDR2 SASEGT. The trim removed 2 bases at V and 0 bases at J, leaving 4 bases unmatched. The DNA of the CDR3 is TGTGCCAGCAGTGAATTGGCGGGAGACTCCTACGAGCAGTACTTC. This gives the protein CASSELAGDSYEQYF.